The 22 T cell receptor beta chains below were found in one sample sequenced in a study of technical replicates of blood from a few donors. TCRdb keeps only in-frame clones here, not all; method: immunoSEQ multiplex PCR. The sample has approximately 94,000 clones; 90% to 97% are singletons. The sample comprised T cells isolated from PBMCs. These TCRs come from a human donor in good health.

This chain joins TRBV4-1 and TRBJ2-1, with D perhaps matching TRBD2 (5 bases). The length of the CDR3 is 15 residues. Germline V gene lookup returns CDR1 MGHRA and CDR2 YSYEKL. Deletions cut 1 base from V and 0 bases from J, with 7 bases between. The CDR3 loop reads CASSQAGSSYNEQFF. The DNA of the CDR3 is TGCGCCAGCAGCCAAGCGGGGAGCTCCTACAATGAGCAGTTCTTC.

The V call is TRBV7-3, the J call TRBJ2-1, with 8 bases aligning to TRBD2. Germline V gene sequence: CDR1 SGHTA, CDR2 FQGTGA. The CDR3 sequence is 16 residues long. V shed 6 bases and J 5 bases; nucleotides not matched to a gene: 12. The chain's CDR3 is CASSFLWTSSNNEQFF. The CDR3 nucleotides are TGTGCCAGCAGTTTTCTCTGGACTAGCTCAAACAATGAGCAGTTCTTC.

This clone showed up just once. V is TRBV10-3 and J is TRBJ1-5, with a possible D match to TRBD1 (6 bases). Germline V CDR1 and CDR2: ENHRY, SYGVKD. V lost 3 bases and J 3 bases, leaving 12 bases between the germline ends. The length of the CDR3 is 15 residues. This chain's CDR3 is CAISEQGQNNQPQHF. The CDR3 DNA reads as TGTGCCATCAGTGAACAAGGACAGAACAATCAGCCCCAGCATTTT.

The sample holds one count of this clone. This rearrangement joins TRBV19 to TRBJ2-5; 9 bases agree with TRBD1. CDR1 is LNHDA, CDR2 SQIVND, per germline (reference sequence). The V segment lost 4 bases and the J segment 2 bases; nucleotides outside the gene matches: 8. There are 16 residues in the CDR3. CDR3 nucleotides: TGTGCCAGTAGTACGGGACAGGGAGCCGGACAAGAGACCCAGTACTTC. This sequence encodes CASSTGQGAGQETQYF. The whole variable domain, remainder taken from reference TRBV19 and TRBJ2-5, is DGGITQSPKYLFRKEGQNVTLSCEQNLNHDAMYWYRQDPGQGLRLIYYSQIVNDFQKGDIAEGYSVSREKKESFPLTVTSAQKNPTAFYLCASSTGQGAGQETQYFGPGTRLLVL.

The chain uses TRBV10-2 and TRBJ2-2; D possibly corresponds to TRBD1 (5 bases). The CDR3 contains 14 residues. V lost 3 bases, J lost 5 bases, and 10 bases lay in between. Germline loops: CDR1 WSHSY, CDR2 SAAADI. In nucleotides, the CDR3 is TGCGCCAGCAGTGATGCAGGGTGGACCGGGGAGCTGTTTTTT. It encodes CASSDAGWTGELFF.

This chain links TRBV4-3 with TRBJ2-1; D unresolved. The germline V gene has CDR1 LGHNA and CDR2 YSLEER. V dropped 4 bases and J dropped 0 bases, with 16 bases sitting between them. This CDR3 is 17 amino acids long. The CDR3 DNA sequence: TGCGCCAGCAGCCTAGAGCCAGCGCCGAGCTCCTACAATGAGCAGTTCTTC. This translates into CASSLEPAPSSYNEQFF.

In DNA form, the CDR3 reads TGCGCCAGCAGCTGGGGCGACAGGGAACGGGAGCAGTTCTTC. It codes for CASSWGDREREQFF. The V gene is TRBV5-1, the J gene TRBJ2-1; 7 nucleotides match TRBD1. Germline trimming cut 3 bases from V and 10 bases from J; bases unmatched to any gene: 10. This CDR3 is 14 amino acids long. From germline, CDR1 is SGHRS and CDR2 YFSETQ.

The rearrangement links TRBV18 to TRBJ2-7; 10 bases map to TRBD2. V was clipped by 4 bases and J by 3 bases; unmatched bases: 12. The CDR3 consists of 17 residues. Germline V lookup: CDR1 KGHSH, CDR2 LQKENI. CDR3 in amino acids: CASSRERASGSHYEQYF. CDR3 nucleotide sequence: TGTGCCAGCTCACGAGAGAGAGCTAGCGGGAGCCACTACGAGCAGTACTTC.

This chain links TRBV7-9 with TRBJ2-7; weak D call: TRBD2 (7 bases). This CDR3 is 15 amino acids long. Germline values: CDR1 SEHNR, CDR2 FQNEAQ (reference sequence). Trimming took 3 bases from V and 5 from J, leaving 17 bases between them. CDR3 in amino acids: CASSLGGPLADEQYF. The DNA of the CDR3 is TGTGCCAGCAGCTTGGGGGGGCCTCTGGCGGACGAGCAGTACTTC. The full variable domain, with the rest looked up from reference TRBV7-9 and TRBJ2-7, is DTGVSQNPRHKITKRGQNVTFRCDPISEHNRLYWYRQTLGQGPEFLTYFQNEAQLEKSRLLSDRFSAERPKGSFSTLEIQRTEQGDSAMYLCASSLGGPLADEQYFGPGTRLTVT.

This clone was seen once. J is TRBJ1-1 and V is TRBV18; no definite D call. Trimming removed 0 bases at V and 0 bases at J, with 8 bases between. Germline V gene data show CDR1 as KGHSH and CDR2 as LQKENI. CDR3 size: 15 residues. The CDR3 loop is CASSPPREMNTEAFF. For the CDR3, the DNA is TGTGCCAGCTCACCACCTCGGGAGATGAACACTGAAGCTTTCTTT.

V is TRBV5-1 and J is TRBJ2-7, with TRBD1 matching 7 bases. The CDR3 covers 15 residues. Germline V gene data show CDR1 as SGHRS and CDR2 as YFSETQ. V was pared by 5 bases and J by 7 bases, with 15 bases of the junction left unmatched. The CDR3 loop is CASRVNTGVLREQYF. The CDR3 DNA sequence: TGCGCCAGCAGGGTAAACACAGGGGTCCTACGAGAGCAGTACTTC.

The V gene is TRBV5-1, the J gene TRBJ1-1; no clear D. CDR1 is SGHRS, CDR2 YFSETQ, per germline. The CDR3 consists of 13 residues. V lost 1 base and J lost 5, with 9 bases in between. DNA of the CDR3: TGCGCCAGCAGCTTGAGGCGGCAGACTGAAGCTTTCTTT. It codes for CASSLRRQTEAFF.

V and J are TRBV7-6 and TRBJ2-7; a weak D match, TRBD2 (5 bases). Germline V gene lookup returns CDR1 SGHVS and CDR2 FNYEAQ. V lost 0 bases to trimming and J lost 3 bases, with 12 bases between them. The CDR3 extends over 15 amino acids. DNA of the CDR3: TGTGCCAGCAGCTTAGCGCCACCAGCGGACTACGAGCAGTACTTC. Protein sequence: CASSLAPPADYEQYF.

The chain carries TRBV19 and TRBJ1-2, with TRBD1 as a possible D gene (6 bases). This CDR3 contains 15 residues. Trimming removed 5 bases at V and 0 bases at J, with 13 bases between. Germline V gives CDR1 LNHDA, CDR2 SQIVND (reference sequence). CDR3 in amino acids: CASSVQGHSNYGYTF. The CDR3 DNA sequence: TGTGCCAGTAGTGTACAGGGCCACTCTAACTATGGCTACACCTTC.

J is TRBJ1-1 and V is TRBV6-6; D not certain. Trimming stripped 5 bases from V and 0 bases from J, with 7 bases between. The CDR3 is made up of 13 amino acids. Germline CDR1 MNHNY, CDR2 SVGAGI (reference sequence). CDR3 in DNA: TGTGCCAGCAGTGCACAGCTGAACACTGAAGCTTTCTTT. Encoded protein: CASSAQLNTEAFF.

J is TRBJ2-3 and V is TRBV5-6; 13 bases map to TRBD2. Germline lookup yields CDR1 SGHDT and CDR2 YYEEEE. The CDR3 consists of 18 residues. The ends lost 4 bases at V and 4 bases at J; junction bases unmatched: 12. The CDR3 nucleotides read TGTGCCAGCAGCCCACCCCCACTAGCGGGGGGGAGAGCAGATACGCAGTATTTT. This translates into CASSPPPLAGGRADTQYF.

This rearrangement joins TRBV5-1 to TRBJ1-1; TRBD1 matches 9 bases. J gave up 3 bases and V 2 bases, and 5 bases lay outside the gene matches. The CDR3 spans 15 residues. Germline V gene lookup returns CDR1 SGHRS and CDR2 YFSETQ. CDR3 amino acids: CASSFKTGGHTEAFF. Here the CDR3 DNA reads TGCGCCAGCAGCTTTAAGACAGGGGGGCACACTGAAGCTTTCTTT.

This chain links TRBV4-3 with TRBJ2-2; D gene ambiguous. This CDR3 is 14 amino acids long. V was clipped by 1 base and J by 6 bases, with 9 bases between them. The germline gives CDR1 LGHNA, CDR2 YSLEER. This chain's CDR3 is CASSQAGSSGELFF. DNA of the CDR3: TGCGCCAGCAGCCAAGCGGGTAGTTCCGGGGAGCTGTTTTTT.

The chain employs TRBV27 and TRBJ2-1; D is unclear. The V gene's germline CDR1 is MNHEY and CDR2 SMNVEV (reference sequence). The CDR3 has 14 residues. Between the trimmed V and J ends, which lost 2 bases and 0 bases, there was a span of 5 bases. Here the CDR3 reads CASSLRSSYNEQFF. The CDR3 DNA is TGTGCCAGCAGTTTACGCAGCTCCTACAATGAGCAGTTCTTC.

The rearrangement links TRBV18 to TRBJ2-7; 12 positions agree with TRBD2. The J segment lost 4 bases and the V segment lost 1 base, leaving 5 bases of the junction unmatched. The germline V gene has CDR1 KGHSH and CDR2 LQKENI. This CDR3 comprises 16 residues. CDR3: CASSPLTSGSIYEQYF. For the CDR3, the DNA is TGTGCCAGCTCACCACTGACTAGCGGGAGCATATACGAGCAGTACTTC.

This clone was found once. V is TRBV15 and J is TRBJ2-7; D is possibly TRBD1 (6 bases). CDR3 length: 16 residues. V was cut by 3 bases and J by 4 bases, with 19 bases left in between. Germline values: CDR1 LNHNV, CDR2 YYDKDF (reference sequence). The CDR3 DNA reads TGTGCCACCAGCAGGTTCACAAACTTACAGGGATACGAGCAGTACTTC. It translates to CATSRFTNLQGYEQYF.

DNA of the CDR3: TGCGCCAAAGCGACAGTATACAATGAGCAGTTCTTC. Protein: CAKATVYNEQFF. This sequence joins TRBV10-1 and TRBJ2-1; D is perhaps TRBD1 (5 bases). V lost 10 bases and J 4 bases, leaving 11 bases between the germline ends. This CDR3 has 12 amino acids. CDR1 and CDR2 from the germline V gene are WNHNN and SYGVQD (reference sequence).